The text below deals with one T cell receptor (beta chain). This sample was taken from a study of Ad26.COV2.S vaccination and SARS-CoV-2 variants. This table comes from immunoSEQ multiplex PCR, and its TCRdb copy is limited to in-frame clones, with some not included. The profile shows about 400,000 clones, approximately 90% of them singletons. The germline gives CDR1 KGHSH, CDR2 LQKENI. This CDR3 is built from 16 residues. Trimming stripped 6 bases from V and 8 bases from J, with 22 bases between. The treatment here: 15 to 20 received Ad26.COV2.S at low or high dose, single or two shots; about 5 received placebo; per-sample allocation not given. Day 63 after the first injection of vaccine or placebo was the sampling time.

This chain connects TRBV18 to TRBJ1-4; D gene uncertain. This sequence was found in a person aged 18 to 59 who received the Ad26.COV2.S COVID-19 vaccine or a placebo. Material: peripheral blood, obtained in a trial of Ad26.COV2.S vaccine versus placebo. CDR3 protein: CASSPVRGSTGEKLFF. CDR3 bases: TGTGCCAGCTCGCCGGTTCGGGGAAGCACTGGCGAAAAACTGTTTTTT. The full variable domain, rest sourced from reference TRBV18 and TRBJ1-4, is NAGVMQNPRHLVRRRGQEARLRCSPMKGHSHVYWYRQLPEEGLKFMVYLQKENIIDESGMPKERFSAEFPKEGPSILRIQQVVRGDSAAYFCASSPVRGSTGEKLFFGSGTQLSVL.